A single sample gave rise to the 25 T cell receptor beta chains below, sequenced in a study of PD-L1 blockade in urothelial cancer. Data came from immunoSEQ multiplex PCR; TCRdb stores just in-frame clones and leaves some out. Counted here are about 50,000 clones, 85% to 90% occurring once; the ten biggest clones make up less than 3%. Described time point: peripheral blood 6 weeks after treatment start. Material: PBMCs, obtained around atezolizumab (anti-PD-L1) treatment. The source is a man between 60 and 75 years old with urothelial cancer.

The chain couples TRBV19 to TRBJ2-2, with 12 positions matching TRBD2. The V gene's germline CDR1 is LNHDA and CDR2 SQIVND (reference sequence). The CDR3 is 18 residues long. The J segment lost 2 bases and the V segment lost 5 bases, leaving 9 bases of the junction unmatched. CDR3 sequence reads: CASSLSTGLAGNTGELFF. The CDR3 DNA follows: TGTGCCAGTAGTTTATCTACCGGACTAGCGGGAAACACCGGGGAGCTGTTTTTT.

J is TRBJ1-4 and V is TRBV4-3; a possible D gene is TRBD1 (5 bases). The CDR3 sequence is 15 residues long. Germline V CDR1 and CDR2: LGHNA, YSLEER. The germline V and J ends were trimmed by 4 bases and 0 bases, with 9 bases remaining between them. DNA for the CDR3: TGCGCCAGCAGCCCTACCAGGGCAACTAATGAAAAACTGTTTTTT. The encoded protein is CASSPTRATNEKLFF.

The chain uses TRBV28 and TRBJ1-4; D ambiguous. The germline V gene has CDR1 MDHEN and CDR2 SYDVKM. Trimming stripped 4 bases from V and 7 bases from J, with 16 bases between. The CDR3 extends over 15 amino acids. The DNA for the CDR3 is TGTGCCAGCAGTTCCCCGGGCAGCCGGGGTGAAAAACTGTTTTTT. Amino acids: CASSSPGSRGEKLFF.

CDR3 DNA sequence: TGTGCCAGCAGCCAAAGGGAGACTAATGAAAAACTGTTTTTT. Protein product: CASSQRETNEKLFF. The chain joins TRBV7-9 to TRBJ1-4; D remains ambiguous. V lost 5 bases to trimming and J lost 2 bases, with 9 bases between them. From germline, CDR1 is SEHNR and CDR2 FQNEAQ (reference sequence). The CDR3 runs 14 residues. Together with reference TRBV7-9 and TRBJ1-4, the CDR3 gives the full variable domain: DTGVSQNPRHKITKRGQNVTFRCDPISEHNRLYWYRQTLGQGPEFLTYFQNEAQLEKSRLLSDRFSAERPKGSFSTLEIQRTEQGDSAMYLCASSQRETNEKLFFGSGTQLSVL.

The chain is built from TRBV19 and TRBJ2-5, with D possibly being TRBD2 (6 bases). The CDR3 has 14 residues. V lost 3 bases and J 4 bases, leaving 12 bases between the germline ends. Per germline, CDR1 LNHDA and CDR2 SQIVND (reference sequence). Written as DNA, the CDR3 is TGTGCCAGTAGTATTTTTGGAGGGACAGAGACCCAGTACTTC. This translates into CASSIFGGTETQYF.

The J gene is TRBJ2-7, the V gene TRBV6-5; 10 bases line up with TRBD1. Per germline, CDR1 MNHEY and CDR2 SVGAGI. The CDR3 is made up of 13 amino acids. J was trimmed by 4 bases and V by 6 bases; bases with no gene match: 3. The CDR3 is CASSDRGRYEQYF. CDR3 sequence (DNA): TGTGCCAGCAGCGACAGGGGGCGGTACGAGCAGTACTTC.

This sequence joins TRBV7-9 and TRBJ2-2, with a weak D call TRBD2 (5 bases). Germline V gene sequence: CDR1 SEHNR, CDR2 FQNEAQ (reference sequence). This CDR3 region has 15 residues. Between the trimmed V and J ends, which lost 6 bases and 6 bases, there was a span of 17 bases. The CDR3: CASRPKGLDAGELFF. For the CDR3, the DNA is TGTGCCAGCAGGCCAAAAGGACTCGACGCCGGGGAGCTGTTTTTT.

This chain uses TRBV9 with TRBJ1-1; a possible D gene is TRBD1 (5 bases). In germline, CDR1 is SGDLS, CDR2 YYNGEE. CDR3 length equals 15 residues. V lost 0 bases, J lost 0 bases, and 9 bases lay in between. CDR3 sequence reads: CASSVGHRLNTEAFF. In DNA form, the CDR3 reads TGTGCCAGCAGCGTAGGGCACAGGCTGAACACTGAAGCTTTCTTT.

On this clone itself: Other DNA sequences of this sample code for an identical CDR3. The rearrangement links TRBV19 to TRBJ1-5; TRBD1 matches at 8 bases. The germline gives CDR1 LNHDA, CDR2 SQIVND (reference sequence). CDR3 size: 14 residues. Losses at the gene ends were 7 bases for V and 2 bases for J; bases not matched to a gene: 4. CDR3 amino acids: CASTLTGGNQPQHF. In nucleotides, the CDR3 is TGTGCCAGTACATTGACAGGGGGCAATCAGCCCCAGCATTTT.

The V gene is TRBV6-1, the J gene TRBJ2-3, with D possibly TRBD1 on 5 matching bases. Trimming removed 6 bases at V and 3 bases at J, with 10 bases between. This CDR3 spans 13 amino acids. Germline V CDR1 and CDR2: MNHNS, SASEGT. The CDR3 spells CASRGQGTDTQYF. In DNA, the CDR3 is TGTGCCAGCAGGGGCCAGGGAACAGATACGCAGTATTTT.

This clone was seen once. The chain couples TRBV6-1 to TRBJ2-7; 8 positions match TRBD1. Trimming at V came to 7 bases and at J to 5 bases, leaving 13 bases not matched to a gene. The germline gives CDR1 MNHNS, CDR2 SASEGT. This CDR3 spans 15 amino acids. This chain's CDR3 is CASIFQARGRDEQYF. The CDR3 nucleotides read TGTGCCAGCATATTCCAAGCCAGGGGGCGAGACGAGCAGTACTTC.

This CDR3 is CSVSYAVGARSYEQYF. For the CDR3, the DNA is TGCAGCGTTTCCTATGCGGTGGGGGCGAGATCCTACGAGCAGTACTTC. This chain connects TRBV29-1 to TRBJ2-7; D is possibly TRBD1 (6 bases). V dropped 5 bases and J dropped 1 base, with 21 bases sitting between them. CDR1 is SQVTM, CDR2 ANQGSEA, per germline. The CDR3 totals 16 residues.

As DNA, the CDR3 is TGTGCCAGCAGTGGTGAACAGGGTTCGTACGAGCAGTACTTC. The encoded protein is CASSGEQGSYEQYF. V and J are TRBV6-6 and TRBJ2-7; D possibly corresponds to TRBD1 (6 bases). From germline, CDR1 is MNHNY and CDR2 SVGAGI (reference sequence). There are 14 residues in the CDR3. V was clipped by 5 bases and J by 4 bases, with 15 bases between them.

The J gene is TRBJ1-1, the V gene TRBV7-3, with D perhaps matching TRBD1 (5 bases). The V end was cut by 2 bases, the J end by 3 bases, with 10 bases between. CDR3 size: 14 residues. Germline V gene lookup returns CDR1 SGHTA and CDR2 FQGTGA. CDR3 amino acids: CASSLQGRDTEAFF. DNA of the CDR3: TGTGCCAGCAGCTTACAGGGTAGGGACACTGAAGCTTTCTTT. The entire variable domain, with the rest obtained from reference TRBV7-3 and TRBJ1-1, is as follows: GAGVSQTPSNKVTEKGKYVELRCDPISGHTALYWYRQSLGQGPEFLIYFQGTGAADDSGLPNDRFFAVRPEGSVSTLKIQRTERGDSAVYLCASSLQGRDTEAFFGQGTRLTVV.

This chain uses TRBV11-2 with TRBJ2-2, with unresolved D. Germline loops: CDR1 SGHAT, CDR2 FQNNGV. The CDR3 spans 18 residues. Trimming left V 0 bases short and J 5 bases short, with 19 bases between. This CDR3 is CASSLDPRAPSPTGELFF. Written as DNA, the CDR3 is TGTGCCAGCAGCTTAGATCCTCGCGCCCCTTCTCCGACCGGGGAGCTGTTTTTT.

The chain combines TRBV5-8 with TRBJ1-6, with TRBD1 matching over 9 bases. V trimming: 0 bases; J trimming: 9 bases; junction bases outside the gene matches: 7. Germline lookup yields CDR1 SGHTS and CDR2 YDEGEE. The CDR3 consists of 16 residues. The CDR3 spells CASSLVQGARGSPLHF. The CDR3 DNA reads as TGTGCCAGCAGCTTGGTACAGGGGGCGCGGGGTTCACCCCTCCACTTT.

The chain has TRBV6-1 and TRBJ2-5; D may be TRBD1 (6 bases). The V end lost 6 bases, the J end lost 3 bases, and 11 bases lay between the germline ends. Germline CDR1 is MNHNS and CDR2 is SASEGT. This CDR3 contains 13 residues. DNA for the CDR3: TGTGCCAGCAGCTTCGGACAGAAAGAGACCCAGTACTTC. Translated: CASSFGQKETQYF.

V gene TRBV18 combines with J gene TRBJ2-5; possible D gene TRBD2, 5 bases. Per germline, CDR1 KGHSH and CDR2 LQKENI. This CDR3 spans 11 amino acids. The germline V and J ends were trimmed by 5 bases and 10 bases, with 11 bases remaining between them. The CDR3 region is CASSSGWGQYF. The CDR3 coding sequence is TGTGCCAGCTCATCGGGATGGGGCCAGTACTTC.

CDR3 sequence reads: CASSEGGGRRTGELFF. The CDR3 bases are TGCGCCAGCAGTGAAGGAGGCGGGAGGCGCACCGGGGAGCTGTTTTTT. This rearrangement joins TRBV10-1 to TRBJ2-2; 8 positions match TRBD2. Germline CDR1 WNHNN, CDR2 SYGVQD (reference sequence). The CDR3 consists of 16 residues. J was trimmed by 4 bases and V by 3 bases; bases with no gene match: 7.

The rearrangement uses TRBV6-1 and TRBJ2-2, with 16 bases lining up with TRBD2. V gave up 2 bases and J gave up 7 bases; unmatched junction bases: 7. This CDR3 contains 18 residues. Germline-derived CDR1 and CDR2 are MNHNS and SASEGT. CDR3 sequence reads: CASSEPGTSGRGVGELFF. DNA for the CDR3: TGTGCCAGCAGTGAACCTGGGACTAGCGGGAGGGGGGTCGGGGAGCTGTTTTTT.

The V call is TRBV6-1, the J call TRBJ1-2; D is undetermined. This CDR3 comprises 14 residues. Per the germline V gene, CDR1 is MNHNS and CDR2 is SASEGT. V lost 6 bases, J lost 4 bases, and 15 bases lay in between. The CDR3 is CASRAAQRGYGYTF. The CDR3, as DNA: TGTGCCAGCAGGGCAGCCCAAAGAGGCTATGGCTACACCTTC.

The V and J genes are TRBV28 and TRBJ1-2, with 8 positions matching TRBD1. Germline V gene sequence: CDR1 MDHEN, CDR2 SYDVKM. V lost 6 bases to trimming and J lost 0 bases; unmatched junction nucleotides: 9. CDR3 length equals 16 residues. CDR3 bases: TGTGCCAGCAGCTCTGATGGGACAGGCACTAACTATGGCTACACCTTC. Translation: CASSSDGTGTNYGYTF.

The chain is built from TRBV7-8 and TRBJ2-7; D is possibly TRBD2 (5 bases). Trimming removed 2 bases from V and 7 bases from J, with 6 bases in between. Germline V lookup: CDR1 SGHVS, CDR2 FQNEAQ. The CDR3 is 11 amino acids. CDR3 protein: CASSLQREQYF. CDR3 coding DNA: TGTGCCAGCAGCTTACAGCGGGAGCAGTACTTC.

This CDR3 reads CASSLSRENSYNTGELFF. Written as DNA, the CDR3 is TGCGCCAGCAGCTTGAGTCGGGAGAATTCCTATAACACCGGGGAGCTGTTTTTT. The chain has TRBV5-1 and TRBJ2-2; weak D call: TRBD2 (6 bases). The germline gives CDR1 SGHRS, CDR2 YFSETQ. V was shortened by 1 base and J by 2 bases, with 18 bases between the two germline ends. CDR3 length: 18 amino acids.

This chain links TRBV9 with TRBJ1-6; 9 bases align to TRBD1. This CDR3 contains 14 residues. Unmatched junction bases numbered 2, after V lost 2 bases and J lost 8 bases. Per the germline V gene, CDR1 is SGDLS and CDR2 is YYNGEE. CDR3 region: CASSVDRGHSPLHF. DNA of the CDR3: TGTGCCAGCAGCGTGGACAGGGGTCATTCACCCCTCCACTTT.